The 27 T cell receptor beta chains below come from one sample, sequenced in a study of immune evolution from preneoplasia to lung adenocarcinoma. This table comes from immunoSEQ multiplex PCR, and its TCRdb copy is limited to in-frame clones, with some not included. The data show 5,800 or so clones, around 80% seen once. The specimen was FFPE minimally invasive lung adenocarcinoma tissue. Receptors originate from a person aged 55-80 years with lung adenocarcinoma.

This chain joins TRBV28 and TRBJ2-1; 8 bases fit TRBD2. Germline loops: CDR1 MDHEN, CDR2 SYDVKM. The CDR3 has 14 residues. Germline trimming cut 6 bases from V and 10 bases from J; bases unmatched to any gene: 11. CDR3 nucleotide sequence: TGTGCCAGCAGCCTTCTAGCGGGCGTGGGGGAGCAGTTCTTC. Residues: CASSLLAGVGEQFF.

This chain links TRBV6-5 with TRBJ1-5; maybe TRBD1 (5 bases). Germline CDR1 is MNHEY and CDR2 is SVGAGI. Trimming removed 5 bases from V and 6 bases from J, with 14 bases in between. The CDR3 length is 14 residues. This CDR3 is CASSEQQGGQPQHF. CDR3 DNA sequence: TGTGCCAGCAGTGAACAGCAGGGAGGTCAGCCCCAGCATTTT.

The chain recombines TRBV7-9 with TRBJ2-7; TRBD1 matches 12 bases. V was clipped by 5 bases and J by 4 bases; unmatched bases: 12. CDR1 is SEHNR, CDR2 FQNEAQ, per germline (reference sequence). This CDR3 is 17 amino acids long. The CDR3: CASSTRGTGGISYEQYF. CDR3 DNA sequence: TGTGCCAGCAGCACCCGGGGGACAGGGGGCATTTCATACGAGCAGTACTTC.

This clone was counted only a few times. The same CDR3 is also encoded by other DNA sequences in this sample. V gene TRBV6-5 combines with J gene TRBJ1-4, with a possible D match to TRBD1 (5 bases). The CDR3 runs 14 residues. Germline-derived CDR1 and CDR2 are MNHEY and SVGAGI. The V gene lost 2 bases and the J gene lost 7 bases, with 11 bases spanning the gap. The CDR3 DNA sequence: TGTGCCAGCAGTTACGGCAGGGTGGGTGAAAAACTGTTTTTT. It codes for CASSYGRVGEKLFF.

This chain uses TRBV19 with TRBJ1-2, with D possibly matching TRBD1 (5 bases). There are 14 residues in the CDR3. Per the germline V gene, CDR1 is LNHDA and CDR2 is SQIVND (reference sequence). Trimming removed 3 bases at V and 8 bases at J, with 16 bases between. The CDR3, as DNA: TGTGCCAGTAGTATCAGTTGGGACTCCTTAGGCTACACCTTC. Encoded protein: CASSISWDSLGYTF.

The J gene is TRBJ2-5, the V gene TRBV4-1, with D possibly TRBD1 on 7 matching bases. Germline values: CDR1 MGHRA, CDR2 YSYEKL. The CDR3 runs 15 residues. V shed 1 base and J shed 5 bases, with 14 bases lying between them. The CDR3: CASSQVEGARETQYF. Written as DNA, the CDR3 is TGCGCCAGCAGCCAAGTGGAGGGGGCGCGGGAGACCCAGTACTTC.

The chain combines TRBV11-2 with TRBJ1-2, with a weak D call TRBD1 (6 bases). CDR1 SGHAT and CDR2 FQNNGV come from the germline V gene. V lost 3 bases and J lost 8, with 13 bases in between. This CDR3 comprises 13 residues. The CDR3 bases are TGTGCCAGCAGCTTGGGGGGCCGCCAGGGCTACACCTTC. Translating it yields CASSLGGRQGYTF.

The chain employs TRBV19 and TRBJ1-5; D perhaps matches TRBD1 (6 bases). The CDR3 is 13 amino acids. Germline V lookup: CDR1 LNHDA, CDR2 SQIVND (reference sequence). V lost 8 bases to trimming and J lost 6 bases, with 14 bases between them. The CDR3 DNA sequence: TGTGCCAGTTGCAGAACAGGGTCTCAGCCCCAGCATTTT. It yields the protein CASCRTGSQPQHF.

Concerning this clone itself: Other nucleotide sequences from this sample produce the same CDR3. This chain uses TRBV15 with TRBJ1-4; TRBD1 is a possible D gene (6 bases). The germline gives CDR1 LNHNV, CDR2 YYDKDF (reference sequence). Trimming shortened V by 0 bases and J by 5 bases, and 13 bases separated the two germline ends. CDR3 length: 16 amino acids. The CDR3 protein is CATSRDRQGSNEKLFF. The CDR3 DNA sequence: TGTGCCACCAGCAGAGATCGGCAGGGGTCGAATGAAAAACTGTTTTTT.

The V gene is TRBV29-1, the J gene TRBJ1-1, with 7 bases fitting TRBD1. The CDR3 is 17 residues long. Germline CDR1 and CDR2: SQVTM and ANQGSEA. V lost 3 bases and J lost 1; bases outside the gene matches: 14. The CDR3 DNA follows: TGCAGCGTTGACCCCATCTACGAACAGGGGCGGAACACTGAAGCTTTCTTT. Encoded protein: CSVDPIYEQGRNTEAFF. Full variable domain (outside the CDR3, taken from reference TRBV29-1 and TRBJ1-1): SAVISQKPSRDICQRGTSLTIQCQVDSQVTMMFWYRQQPGQSLTLIATANQGSEATYESGFVIDKFPISRPNLTFSTLTVSNMSPEDSSIYLCSVDPIYEQGRNTEAFFGQGTRLTVV.

The chain is built from TRBV6-1 and TRBJ1-5; D unclear. CDR1 and CDR2 from the germline V gene are MNHNS and SASEGT. CDR3 length: 13 amino acids. Trimming shortened V by 2 bases and J by 11 bases, and 13 bases separated the two germline ends. CDR3 DNA: TGTGCCAGCAGTGAAAGGTCTCCTGGGGCCCAGCATTTT. It yields the protein CASSERSPGAQHF.

This chain connects TRBV28 to TRBJ2-7; a possible D gene is TRBD1 (9 bases). The CDR3 runs 15 residues. Germline CDR1 reads MDHEN; CDR2 reads SYDVKM. V was cut by 5 bases and J by 5 bases, with 19 bases left in between. The CDR3 sequence: CASSVAGQGFDEQYF. For the CDR3, the DNA is TGTGCCAGCAGTGTAGCGGGACAGGGATTCGACGAGCAGTACTTC. The full variable domain, rest sourced from reference TRBV28 and TRBJ2-7, is DVKVTQSSRYLVKRTGEKVFLECVQDMDHENMFWYRQDPGLGLRLIYFSYDVKMKEKGDIPEGYSVSREKKERFSLILESASTNQTSMYLCASSVAGQGFDEQYFGPGTRLTVT.

Written as DNA, the CDR3 is TGCAGTGCTAGGAAGGGGAATGAGCAGTTCTTC. This gives the protein CSARKGNEQFF. The J gene is TRBJ2-1, the V gene TRBV20-1, with a possible D match to TRBD1 (5 bases). Trimming took 3 bases from V and 7 from J, leaving 7 bases between them. Germline CDR1 is DFQATT and CDR2 is SNEGSKA (reference sequence). This CDR3 is built from 11 residues.

This clone showed up just once. The V call is TRBV19, the J call TRBJ2-7; 11 bases are shared with TRBD2. The germline CDR1 and CDR2 sequences are LNHDA and SQIVND (reference sequence). The CDR3 extends over 17 amino acids. Trimming took 8 bases from V and 7 from J; bases not matched to a gene: 19. The CDR3 region has the DNA TGTGCCAGTTCGAGCAGGGGGCGCGGGACTAGCGGATTGGAGCAGTACTTC. Translation gives CASSSRGRGTSGLEQYF.

The chain uses TRBV5-6 and TRBJ1-1; the match to TRBD1 covers 7 bases. Germline-derived CDR1 and CDR2 are SGHDT and YYEEEE. V shed 5 bases and J 4 bases; nucleotides not matched to a gene: 8. This CDR3 comprises 14 residues. The CDR3 loop is CASSYNQGGTEAFF. CDR3 DNA: TGTGCCAGCAGTTACAACCAGGGGGGCACTGAAGCTTTCTTT.

The chain has TRBV5-6 and TRBJ2-1; 9 bases are a match to TRBD2. Trimming took 0 bases from V and 7 from J; bases not matched to a gene: 5. Germline V lookup: CDR1 SGHDT, CDR2 YYEEEE. The CDR3 totals 15 residues. The CDR3 protein is CASSLGLAAHNEQFF. In DNA, the CDR3 is TGTGCCAGCAGCTTGGGACTAGCGGCACATAATGAGCAGTTCTTC. Full variable domain (rest looked up from reference TRBV5-6 and TRBJ2-1): DAGVTQSPTHLIKTRGQQVTLRCSPKSGHDTVSWYQQALGQGPQFIFQYYEEEERQRGNFPDRFSGHQFPNYSSELNVNALLLGDSALYLCASSLGLAAHNEQFFGPGTRLTVL.

This clone appeared once. CDR3 DNA: TGTGCCAGCAGGCCGACAGGGGACTGGCGAGAGACCCAGTACTTC. This codes for CASRPTGDWRETQYF. The V call is TRBV5-4, the J call TRBJ2-5; 8 bases agree with TRBD1. The CDR3 sequence is 15 residues long. Trimming cost V 5 bases and J 4 bases; bases outside gene matches: 10. CDR1 and CDR2 from the germline V gene are SGHNT and YYREEE (reference sequence).

This chain connects TRBV2 to TRBJ2-1, with D possibly being TRBD1 (6 bases). Trimming cost V 5 bases and J 1 base, with 9 bases left between them. Germline CDR1 and CDR2: SNHLY and FYNNEI. The CDR3 length is 14 residues. CDR3 sequence (DNA): TGTGCCAGCAGTAGAGGGGGATCCTACAATGAGCAGTTCTTC. This sequence encodes CASSRGGSYNEQFF.

The CDR3 region has the DNA TGTGCCATCAGTGGTAGCGGGAGGGCCTTAAGTGGGTCCTACGAGCAGTACTTC. This encodes CAISGSGRALSGSYEQYF. V gene TRBV10-3 combines with J gene TRBJ2-7; 11 nucleotides agree with TRBD2. CDR1 ENHRY and CDR2 SYGVKD come from the germline V gene. The CDR3 loop spans 18 amino acids. J was trimmed by 1 base and V by 4 bases; bases with no gene match: 12.

This rearrangement joins TRBV6-1 to TRBJ1-2, with D possibly matching TRBD1 (5 bases). Trimming left V 0 bases short and J 4 bases short, with 12 bases between. The germline V gene encodes CDR1 MNHNS and CDR2 SASEGT. CDR3 length equals 15 residues. The CDR3 sequence is CASSEALGQGYGYTF. DNA of the CDR3: TGTGCCAGCAGTGAAGCGCTAGGGCAGGGCTATGGCTACACCTTC.

A few counts support this clone. This sequence joins TRBV18 and TRBJ1-2; D not certain. Germline CDR1 reads KGHSH; CDR2 reads LQKENI. This CDR3 contains 14 residues. Trimming removed 0 bases from V and 2 bases from J, with 7 bases in between. The CDR3 spells CASSPPAGNYGYTF. CDR3 DNA sequence: TGTGCCAGCTCACCACCGGCGGGAAACTATGGCTACACCTTC.

The gene calls are TRBV5-4 and TRBJ1-2; D gene uncertain. The V end was cut by 0 bases, the J end by 2 bases, with 5 bases between. The germline CDR1 and CDR2 sequences are SGHNT and YYREEE (reference sequence). This CDR3 is 13 amino acids long. CDR3 nucleotides: TGTGCCAGCAGCTTGGACGGGAACTATGGCTACACCTTC. Translating gives CASSLDGNYGYTF.

V gene TRBV18 combines with J gene TRBJ2-7; D is uncertain. This CDR3 has 14 residues. V was clipped by 3 bases and J by 8 bases, with 17 bases between them. Per germline, CDR1 KGHSH and CDR2 LQKENI. The CDR3 coding sequence is TGTGCCAGCTCACCGCCTCCGGCCCCAGGCCAGCAGTACTTC. Its protein is CASSPPPAPGQQYF.

This clone has just one count. The chain has TRBV6-1 and TRBJ1-1, with D uncertain. Trimming stripped 2 bases from V and 1 base from J, with 5 bases between. This CDR3 is built from 13 residues. CDR1 and CDR2 from the germline V gene are MNHNS and SASEGT. The CDR3 DNA sequence: TGTGCCAGCAGTGAACGGGAGAACACTGAAGCTTTCTTT. It encodes CASSERENTEAFF.

The chain recombines TRBV30 with TRBJ2-7, with TRBD1 identical over 9 bases. This CDR3 is built from 14 residues. The V segment lost 3 bases and the J segment 3 bases; nucleotides outside the gene matches: 6. Germline loops: CDR1 GTSNPN, CDR2 SVGIG (reference sequence). As DNA, the CDR3 is TGTGCCTGGAGAAGAGACAGGGGGGTCTACGAGCAGTACTTC. The encoded protein is CAWRRDRGVYEQYF.

The CDR3: CASSPGGNGNTIYF. As DNA, the CDR3 is TGTGCCAGCAGCCCGGGGGGGAACGGAAACACCATATATTTT. The rearrangement links TRBV7-6 to TRBJ1-3, with D perhaps matching TRBD1 (5 bases). The V gene's germline CDR1 is SGHVS and CDR2 FNYEAQ. The V end lost 5 bases, the J end lost 4 bases, and 12 bases lay between the germline ends. The CDR3 is made up of 14 amino acids.

The chain recombines TRBV6-6 with TRBJ1-2; 8 bases map to TRBD1. This CDR3 is 14 amino acids long. V was pared by 0 bases and J by 3 bases, with 0 bases of the junction left unmatched. Germline-derived CDR1 and CDR2 are MNHNY and SVGAGI (reference sequence). The CDR3 region has the DNA TGTGCCAGCAGTTACTCGACAGGGGACTATGGCTACACCTTC. Protein: CASSYSTGDYGYTF.